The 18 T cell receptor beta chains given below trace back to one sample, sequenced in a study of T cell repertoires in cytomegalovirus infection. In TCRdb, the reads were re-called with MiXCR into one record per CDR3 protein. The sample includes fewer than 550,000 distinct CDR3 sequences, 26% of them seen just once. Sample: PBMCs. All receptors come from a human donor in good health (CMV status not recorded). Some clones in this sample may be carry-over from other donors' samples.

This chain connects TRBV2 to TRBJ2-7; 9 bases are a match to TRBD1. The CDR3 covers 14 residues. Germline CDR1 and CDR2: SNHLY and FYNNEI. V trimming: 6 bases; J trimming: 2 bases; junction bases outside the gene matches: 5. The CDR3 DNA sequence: TGTGCCAGCAGGACGACAGGGGGGACCTACGAGCAGTACTTC. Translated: CASRTTGGTYEQYF.

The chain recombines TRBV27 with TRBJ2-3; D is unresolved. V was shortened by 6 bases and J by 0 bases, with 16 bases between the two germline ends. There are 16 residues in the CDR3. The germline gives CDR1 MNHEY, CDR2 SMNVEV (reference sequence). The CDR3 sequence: CASSKRFGDSTDTQYF. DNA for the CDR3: TGTGCCAGCAGCAAACGGTTTGGGGATAGCACAGATACGCAGTATTTT.

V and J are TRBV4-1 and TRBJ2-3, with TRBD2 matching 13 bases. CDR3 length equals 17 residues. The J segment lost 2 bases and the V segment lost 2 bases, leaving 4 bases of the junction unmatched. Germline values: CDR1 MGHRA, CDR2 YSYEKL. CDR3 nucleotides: TGCGCCAGCAGCCAACATACTAGCGGGAGGGCCACAGATACGCAGTATTTT. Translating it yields CASSQHTSGRATDTQYF.

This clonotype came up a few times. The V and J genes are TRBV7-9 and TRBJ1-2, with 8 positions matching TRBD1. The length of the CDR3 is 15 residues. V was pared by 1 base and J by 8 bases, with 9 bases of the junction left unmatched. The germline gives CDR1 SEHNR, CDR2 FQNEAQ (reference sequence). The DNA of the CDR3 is TGTGCCAGCAGCTTAGGCGGTTCAGGGGGCTGGGGCTACACCTTC. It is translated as CASSLGGSGGWGYTF.

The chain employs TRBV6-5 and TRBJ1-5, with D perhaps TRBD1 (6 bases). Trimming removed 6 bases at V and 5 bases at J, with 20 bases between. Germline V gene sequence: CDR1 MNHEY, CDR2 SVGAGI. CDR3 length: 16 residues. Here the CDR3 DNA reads TGTGCCAGCAGGCAAGGGGGTGACAGACCCTATCAGCCCCAGCATTTT. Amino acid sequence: CASRQGGDRPYQPQHF.

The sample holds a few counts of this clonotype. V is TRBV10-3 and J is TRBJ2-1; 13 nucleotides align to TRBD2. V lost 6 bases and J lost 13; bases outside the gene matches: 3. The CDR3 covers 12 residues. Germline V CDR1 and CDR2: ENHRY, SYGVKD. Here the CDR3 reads CAIRRTSGSQFF. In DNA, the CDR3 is TGTGCCATCAGGAGGACTAGCGGGAGCCAGTTCTTC.

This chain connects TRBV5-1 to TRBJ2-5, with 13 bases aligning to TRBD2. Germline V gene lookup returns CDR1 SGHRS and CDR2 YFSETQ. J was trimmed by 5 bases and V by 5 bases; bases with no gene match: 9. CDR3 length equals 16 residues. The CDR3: CASSQRLAGGLETQYF. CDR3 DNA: TGCGCCAGCAGTCAACGACTAGCGGGAGGCTTGGAGACCCAGTACTTC.

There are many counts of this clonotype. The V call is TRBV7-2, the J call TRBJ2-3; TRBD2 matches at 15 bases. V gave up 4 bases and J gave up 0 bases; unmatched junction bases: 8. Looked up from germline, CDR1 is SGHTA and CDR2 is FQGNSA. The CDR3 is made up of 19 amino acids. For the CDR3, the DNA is TGTGCCAGCAGCTCCTGGACTAGCGGGAGGGCCTTTAGCACAGATACGCAGTATTTT. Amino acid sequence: CASSSWTSGRAFSTDTQYF.

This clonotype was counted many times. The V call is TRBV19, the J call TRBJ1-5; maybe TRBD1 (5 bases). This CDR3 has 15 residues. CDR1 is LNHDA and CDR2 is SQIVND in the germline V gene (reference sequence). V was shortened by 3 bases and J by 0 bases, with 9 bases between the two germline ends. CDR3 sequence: CASSMTGLSNQPQHF. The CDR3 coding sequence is TGTGCCAGTAGTATGACGGGGCTTAGCAATCAGCCCCAGCATTTT.

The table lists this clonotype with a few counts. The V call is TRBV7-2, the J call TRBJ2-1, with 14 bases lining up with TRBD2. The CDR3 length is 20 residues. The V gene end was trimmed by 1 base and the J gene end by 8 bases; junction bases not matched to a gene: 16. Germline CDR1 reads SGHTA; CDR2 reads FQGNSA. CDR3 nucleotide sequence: TGTGCCAGCAGCTTAGTTTCTGCCCGGTCTCGACTAGCGGGAGGGTATGAGCAGTTCTTC. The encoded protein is CASSLVSARSRLAGGYEQFF.

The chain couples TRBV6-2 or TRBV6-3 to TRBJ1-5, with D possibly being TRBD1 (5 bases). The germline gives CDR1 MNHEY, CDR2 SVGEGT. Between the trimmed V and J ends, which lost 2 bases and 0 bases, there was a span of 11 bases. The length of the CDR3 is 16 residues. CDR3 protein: CASSYSFQGSNQPQHF. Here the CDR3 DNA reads TGTGCCAGCAGTTACAGTTTCCAGGGTAGCAATCAGCCCCAGCATTTT.

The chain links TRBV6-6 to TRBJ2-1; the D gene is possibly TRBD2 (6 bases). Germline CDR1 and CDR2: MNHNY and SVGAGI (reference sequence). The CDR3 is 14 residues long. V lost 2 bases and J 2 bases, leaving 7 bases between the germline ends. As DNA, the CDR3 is TGTGCCAGCAGTTACGGGAGGACCTACAATGAGCAGTTCTTC. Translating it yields CASSYGRTYNEQFF.

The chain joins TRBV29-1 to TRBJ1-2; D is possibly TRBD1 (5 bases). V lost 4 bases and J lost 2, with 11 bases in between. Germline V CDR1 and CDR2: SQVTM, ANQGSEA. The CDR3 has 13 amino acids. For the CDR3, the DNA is TGCAGCGTTGCCCCGGACAAGAACTATGGCTACACCTTC. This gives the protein CSVAPDKNYGYTF.

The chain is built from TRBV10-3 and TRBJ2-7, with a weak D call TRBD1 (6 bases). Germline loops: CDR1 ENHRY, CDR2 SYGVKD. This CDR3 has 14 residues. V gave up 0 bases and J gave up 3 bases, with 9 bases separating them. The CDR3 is CAISESQGSYEQYF. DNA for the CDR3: TGTGCCATCAGTGAGTCGCAGGGGAGCTACGAGCAGTACTTC.

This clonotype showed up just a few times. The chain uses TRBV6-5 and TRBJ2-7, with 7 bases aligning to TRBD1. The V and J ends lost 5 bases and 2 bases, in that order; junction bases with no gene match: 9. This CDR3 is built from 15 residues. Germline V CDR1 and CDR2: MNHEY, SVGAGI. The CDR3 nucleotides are TGTGCCAGCAGTCAGGGACAGAACAGCGCCTACGAGCAGTACGTC. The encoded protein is CASSQGQNSAYEQYV.

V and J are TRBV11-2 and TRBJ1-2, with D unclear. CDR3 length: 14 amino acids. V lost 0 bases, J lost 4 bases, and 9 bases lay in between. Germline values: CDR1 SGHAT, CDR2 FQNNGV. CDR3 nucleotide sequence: TGTGCCAGCAGCTTAGAGTCGACAAGCTATGGCTACACCTTC. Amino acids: CASSLESTSYGYTF.

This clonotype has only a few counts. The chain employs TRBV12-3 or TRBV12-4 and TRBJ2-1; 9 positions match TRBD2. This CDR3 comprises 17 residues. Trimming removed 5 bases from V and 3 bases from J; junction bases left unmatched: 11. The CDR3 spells CASSAGGLAYYYNEQFF. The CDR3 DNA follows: TGTGCCAGCAGTGCCGGGGGACTAGCCTATTACTACAATGAGCAGTTCTTC.

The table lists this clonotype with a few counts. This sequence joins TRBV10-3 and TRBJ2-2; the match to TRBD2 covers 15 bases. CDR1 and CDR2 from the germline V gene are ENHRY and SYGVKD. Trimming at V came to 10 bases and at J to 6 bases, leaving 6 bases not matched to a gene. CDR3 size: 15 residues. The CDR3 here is CATGTSGRIAGELFF. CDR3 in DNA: TGTGCCACGGGGACTAGCGGGAGGATCGCCGGGGAGCTGTTTTTT.